This section outlines one T cell receptor (beta chain) sequence together with its context. This sample stems from a study of blood T cell repertoires in COVID-19. Study in general: Specimens from acute and convalescent COVID-19 originated in the United States, Italy and Spain. Sources were T cells, B-cell-depleted T cells, or PBMCs; the material itself was cDNA or gDNA.

Libraries were prepared by immunoSEQ multiplex PCR; TCRdb keeps only in-frame clonotypes and omits some of them. The sample yields 240,000 or so clones, about 80% seen once. Looked up from germline, CDR1 is SGHAT and CDR2 is FQNNGV. V lost 4 bases, J lost 1 base, and 7 bases lay in between. The CDR3 contains 13 residues. The specimen sequenced was peripheral blood. The sequence was collected from a man between 25 and 39 years old who had recovered from COVID-19. The genes are TRBV11-2 and TRBJ1-1; D ambiguous. The CDR3 reads CASSSPGNTEAFF. In DNA form, the CDR3 reads TGTGCCAGCAGCTCCCCAGGGAACACTGAAGCTTTCTTT.